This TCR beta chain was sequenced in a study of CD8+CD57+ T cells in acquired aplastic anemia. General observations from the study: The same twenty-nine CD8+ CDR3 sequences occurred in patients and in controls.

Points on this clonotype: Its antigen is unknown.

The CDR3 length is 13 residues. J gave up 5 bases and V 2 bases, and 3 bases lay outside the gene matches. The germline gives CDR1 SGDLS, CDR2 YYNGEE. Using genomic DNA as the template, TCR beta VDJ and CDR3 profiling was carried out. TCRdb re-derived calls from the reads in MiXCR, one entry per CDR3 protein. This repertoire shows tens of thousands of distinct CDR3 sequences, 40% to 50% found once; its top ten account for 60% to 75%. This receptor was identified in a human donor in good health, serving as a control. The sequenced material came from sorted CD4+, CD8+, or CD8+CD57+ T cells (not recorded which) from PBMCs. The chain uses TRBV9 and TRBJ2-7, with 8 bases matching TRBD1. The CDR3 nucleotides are TGTGCCAGCAGCGTGGGGACAGGTGACGAGCAGTACTTC. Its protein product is CASSVGTGDEQYF.